This is a list of T cell receptor beta chains from one sample in a study of blood T cells in healthy people across ages. TCRdb re-called the 5' RACE reads with MiXCR, one entry per CDR3 protein. The sample lists about 280,000 distinct CDR3 sequences, around 27% occurring once. The sample comprised blood. Every receptor here comes from a woman between 65 and 79 years old in good health. Both conserved end residues are part of each CDR3. A D gene is named only where the DNA matches it firmly. Clone size, where shown, is once, few, many, or a class for clones that have expanded.

v_gene	len	j_gene	abundance	d_gene	CDR3aa	CDR3nt
TRBV28	12	TRBJ2-7	-	-	CASSFSAYEQYF	TGTGCCAGCAGTTTTTCCGCCTACGAGCAGTACTTC
TRBV20-1	14	TRBJ2-2	-	TRBD2	CSAYPGRDTGELFF	TGCAGTGCTTATCCAGGGAGGGACACCGGGGAGCTGTTTTTT
TRBV6-1	18	TRBJ2-5	few	-	CASSRYGPAGQPGETQYF	TGTGCCAGCAGTCGCTACGGTCCAGCGGGCCAACCGGGTGAGACCCAGTACTTC
TRBV29-1	13	TRBJ2-1	-	-	CSVDVSLDNEQFF	TGCAGCGTTGATGTAAGTCTCGACAATGAGCAGTTCTTC
TRBV6-5	14	TRBJ2-7	-	-	CASSRTSQAYEQYF	TGTGCCAGCAGCCGAACCTCACAAGCCTACGAGCAGTACTTC
TRBV7-9	15	TRBJ2-1	-	-	CASSPGPGASRSQFF	TGTGCCAGCAGCCCAGGCCCGGGGGCTTCGCGGTCTCAGTTCTTC
TRBV7-6	16	TRBJ2-3	-	TRBD2	CASSLVGTSGPGTQYF	TGTGCCAGCAGCTTAGTTGGGACTAGCGGCCCGGGTACGCAGTATTTT
TRBV7-3	15	TRBJ1-6	many	-	CASSLSRTHNSPLHF	TGTGCCAGCAGCTTAAGTAGGACCCATAATTCACCCCTCCACTTT
TRBV7-8	13	TRBJ2-5	-	TRBD1	CASSETGFVTQYF	TGTGCCAGCAGCGAGACAGGGTTTGTGACCCAGTACTTC
TRBV4-1	13	TRBJ1-6	-	-	CASSQEDNSPLHF	TGCGCCAGCAGCCAAGAAGATAATTCACCCCTCCACTTT
TRBV7-8	17	TRBJ2-7	few	TRBD1	CASSRPPGQGISYEQYF	TGTGCCAGCAGCCGCCCCCCGGGACAGGGGATTTCCTACGAGCAGTACTTC
TRBV7-2	13	TRBJ2-1	-	-	CASSSDWGNEQFF	TGTGCCAGCAGCTCCGATTGGGGGAATGAGCAGTTCTTC
TRBV7-2	15	TRBJ1-6	few	-	CASSLVGRAESPLHF	TGTGCCAGCAGCTTAGTGGGCAGGGCTGAATCACCCCTCCACTTT
TRBV5-1	14	TRBJ2-5	-	-	CASSSGASRETQYF	TGCGCCAGCAGCTCGGGAGCCTCGCGCGAGACCCAGTACTTC
TRBV27	16	TRBJ2-7	-	TRBD2	CASSLSGTSGSRKQYF	TGTGCCAGCAGTTTATCCGGGACTAGCGGGAGTAGGAAGCAGTACTTC
TRBV4-2	15	TRBJ1-5	-	-	CASSQAGGGNQPQHF	TGTGCCAGCAGCCAAGCGGGAGGAGGGAATCAGCCCCAGCATTTT
TRBV18	13	TRBJ2-3	many	-	CASSLMDKDTQYF	TGTGCCAGCTCACTCATGGACAAGGATACGCAGTATTTT
TRBV6-2/TRBV6-3	12	TRBJ2-7	-	TRBD1	CASGDRDYEQYF	TGTGCCAGCGGGGACAGGGACTACGAGCAGTACTTC
TRBV3-1	16	TRBJ2-6	few	-	CASSQNRYSGANVLTF	TGTGCCAGCAGCCAAAACAGATACTCTGGGGCCAACGTCCTGACTTTC
TRBV13	17	TRBJ1-1	-	-	CASSLSQGGIGNTEAFF	TGTGCCAGCAGCTTAAGTCAGGGAGGCATAGGGAACACTGAAGCTTTCTTT
TRBV20-1	12	TRBJ2-7	-	TRBD2	CSATSGSYEQYF	TGCAGTGCTACTAGCGGGAGTTACGAGCAGTACTTC
TRBV20-1	17	TRBJ2-1	-	-	CSARGARSGSSYNEQFF	TGCAGTGCTAGAGGTGCCCGGAGCGGAAGCTCCTACAATGAGCAGTTCTTC
TRBV28	13	TRBJ1-2	few	-	CASSTTANYGYTF	TGTGCCAGCAGTACGACGGCTAACTATGGCTACACCTTC
TRBV28	13	TRBJ2-3	-	-	CATGREVPDTQCF	TGTGCCACCGGGAGAGAGGTACCGGATACGCAGTGTTTT
TRBV4-1	17	TRBJ1-2	few	TRBD1	CASSQGRTGTGDYGYTF	TGCGCCAGCAGCCAGGGTCGAACCGGGACAGGGGATTATGGCTACACCTTC
TRBV3-1	14	TRBJ1-5	few	-	CASSQGLLGQPQHF	TGTGCCAGCAGCCAAGGCCTCTTGGGGCAGCCCCAGCATTTT
TRBV29-1	15	TRBJ1-1	-	TRBD1	CSVLGQGSLNTEAFF	TGCAGCGTTTTGGGACAGGGGTCCCTTAACACTGAAGCTTTCTTT
TRBV10-3	15	TRBJ1-6	few	-	CATAPSGGQRSPLHF	TGTGCCACCGCACCCTCGGGAGGCCAGAGGTCACCCCTCCACTTT
TRBV5-1	17	TRBJ2-3	-	-	CASSLGALAASTDTQYF	TGCGCCAGCAGCTTGGGGGCCTTGGCGGCTAGCACAGATACGCAGTATTTT
TRBV4-3	18	TRBJ2-3	-	TRBD2	CASSQPGSGSSSLDTQYF	TGCGCCAGCAGCCAACCTGGTAGCGGGAGCTCCTCGTTGGATACGCAGTATTTT
TRBV9	14	TRBJ1-2	-	TRBD1	CASSEPDREDGYTF	TGTGCCAGCAGCGAGCCGGACAGGGAAGATGGCTACACCTTC
TRBV29-1	12	TRBJ2-1	-	TRBD2	CSASLGLAGQFF	TGCAGCGCCTCATTGGGACTAGCCGGGCAGTTCTTC
TRBV21-1	16	TRBJ1-4	once	-	CASSTLPGQFNEKLFF	TGTGCCAGCAGCACCCTTCCGGGACAGTTTAATGAAAAACTGTTTTTT
TRBV12-3/TRBV12-4	14	TRBJ2-1	few	TRBD2	CASRRGTSGIEQFF	TGTGCCAGCAGACGCGGGACTAGCGGGATCGAGCAGTTCTTC
TRBV5-1	15	TRBJ2-7	-	TRBD2	CASSLFSGSGHEQYF	TGCGCCAGCAGCTTGTTCAGCGGGAGCGGCCACGAGCAGTACTTC
TRBV10-3	14	TRBJ2-7	-	TRBD1	CAISKPGQPYEQYF	TGTGCCATCAGCAAACCGGGACAGCCCTACGAGCAGTACTTC
TRBV9	16	TRBJ2-3	-	-	CASSVDGAARTDTQYF	TGTGCCAGCAGCGTAGACGGGGCCGCCCGCACAGATACGCAGTATTTT
TRBV10-3	18	TRBJ2-5	few	-	CAISESTLTGTYQETQYF	TGTGCCATCAGTGAGTCGACCCTGACCGGGACGTACCAAGAGACCCAGTACTTC
TRBV25-1	14	TRBJ2-3	few	TRBD1	CASSTGGIADTQYF	TGTGCCAGCAGCACAGGGGGTATAGCAGATACGCAGTATTTT
TRBV10-3	12	TRBJ2-7	few	-	CAIKGGSYEQYF	TGTGCCATCAAAGGGGGCTCCTACGAGCAGTACTTC